Here is one T cell receptor beta chain with its context. This sample is drawn from a study of blood T cell repertoires in COVID-19. Clones were read by immunoSEQ multiplex PCR, and TCRdb kept only the in-frame ones, dropping some. The sample has approximately 210,000 clones; around 92% are singletons. The V and J ends lost 4 bases and 10 bases respectively, with 8 bases between them. CDR3 length equals 12 residues. The chain links TRBV12-3 or TRBV12-4 to TRBJ2-6, with D unclear. Material for sequencing was peripheral blood. This TCR derives from a man younger than 45 with acute or convalescent COVID-19. CDR3 nucleotide sequence: TGTGCCAGCAGTTCTGGCCCAAACGTCCTGACTTTC. It specifies CASSSGPNVLTF.